These 29 T cell receptor beta chains were all obtained from the same sample, sequenced in a study of OX40 agonist ivuxolimab in advanced cancers. This table comes from immunoSEQ multiplex PCR, and its TCRdb copy is limited to in-frame clones, with some not included. The profile shows more than 40,000 clones, under 90% of them singletons. The sequences come from CD4+ or CD8+ T cells sorted from blood, collected in a trial of the OX40 agonist ivuxolimab. The receptors shown here come from an adult with an advanced solid tumor such as melanoma, head and neck, liver or kidney cancer.

Sample share makes this clone medium-sized. The gene calls are TRBV6-1 and TRBJ2-7; D might be TRBD1 or TRBD2, each matching 7 bases. The CDR3 spans 15 residues. The V gene's germline CDR1 is MNHNS and CDR2 SASEGT. V dropped 6 bases and J dropped 7 bases, with 22 bases sitting between them. As DNA, the CDR3 is TGTGCCAGCAGCCCCGACGCAGGGGGGGATCGGGAGCAGTACTTC. Translation: CASSPDAGGDREQYF.

The chain recombines TRBV30 with TRBJ1-2, with 7 nucleotides matching TRBD1. Unmatched junction bases numbered 10, after V lost 2 bases and J lost 4 bases. The germline CDR1 and CDR2 sequences are GTSNPN and SVGIG (reference sequence). This CDR3 has 15 residues. CDR3 DNA: TGTGCCTGGAGTCCGGGACAGTCGGTCCCCTATGGCTACACCTTC. It specifies CAWSPGQSVPYGYTF.

This sequence joins TRBV7-2 and TRBJ1-2; D may be TRBD1 (6 bases). The CDR3 length is 15 residues. Trimming cost V 2 bases and J 3 bases, with 13 bases left between them. Per the germline V gene, CDR1 is SGHTA and CDR2 is FQGNSA. Here the CDR3 DNA reads TGTGCCAGCAGCTTATACGGCCAGGGGTACTATGGCTACACCTTC. This translates into CASSLYGQGYYGYTF.

CDR3 sequence reads: CASSPRRDSGNTIYF. CDR3 in DNA: TGTGCCAGCAGCCCTAGACGGGACTCTGGAAACACCATATATTTT. The J gene is TRBJ1-3, the V gene TRBV6-5; D not certain. The germline V and J ends were trimmed by 6 bases and 0 bases, with 12 bases remaining between them. The CDR3 is 15 amino acids. Germline CDR1 and CDR2: MNHEY and SVGAGI.

This clone turned up a few times. The V gene is TRBV15, the J gene TRBJ1-2; D unclear. CDR1 is LNHNV and CDR2 is YYDKDF in the germline V gene (reference sequence). The CDR3 length is 11 residues. Between the trimmed V and J ends, which lost 5 bases and 4 bases, there was a span of 5 bases. The CDR3 sequence: CATSGLYGYTF. CDR3 nucleotides: TGTGCCACCAGCGGACTCTATGGCTACACCTTC.

The genes are TRBV4-1 and TRBJ1-3; 7 bases align to TRBD1. Looked up from germline, CDR1 is MGHRA and CDR2 is YSYEKL. The CDR3 has 21 residues. With V trimmed by 1 base and J by 0 bases, 18 bases remained unmatched. The CDR3 sequence is CASSQAPGQAGRAYSGNTIYF. The CDR3 nucleotides are TGCGCCAGCAGCCAAGCCCCTGGACAGGCCGGCAGGGCCTACTCTGGAAACACCATATATTTT.

The chain has TRBV5-1 and TRBJ2-5; D is tentatively TRBD1 or TRBD2 (5 bases each). Per the germline V gene, CDR1 is SGHRS and CDR2 is YFSETQ. The CDR3 runs to 14 residues. The germline V and J ends were trimmed by 4 bases and 5 bases, with 15 bases remaining between them. CDR3 nucleotide sequence: TGCGCCAGCAGCGGCGACGGGGCGATGGAGACCCAGTACTTC. This sequence encodes CASSGDGAMETQYF.

The chain joins TRBV6-1 to TRBJ2-3, with D hard to call. The CDR3 is 13 residues long. Germline V gene sequence: CDR1 MNHNS, CDR2 SASEGT. Deletions cut 6 bases from V and 0 bases from J, with 7 bases between. CDR3 sequence (DNA): TGTGCCAGCAGGGCCGGGAGCACAGATACGCAGTATTTT. This translates into CASRAGSTDTQYF.

The sample holds a few counts of this clone. The V call is TRBV19, the J call TRBJ2-7; D remains ambiguous. V was clipped by 8 bases and J by 1 base, with 9 bases between them. Germline V gives CDR1 LNHDA, CDR2 SQIVND (reference sequence). The CDR3 contains 12 residues. CDR3 in amino acids: CASAGSSYEQYF. CDR3 nucleotide sequence: TGTGCCAGTGCCGGTAGTTCCTACGAGCAGTACTTC.

The chain links TRBV19 to TRBJ1-1, with TRBD1 as a possible D gene (5 bases). Germline assignment: CDR1 LNHDA and CDR2 SQIVND (reference sequence). V lost 1 base and J 5 bases, leaving 11 bases between the germline ends. The CDR3 spans 14 residues. The CDR3 region is CASSIGGGRTEAFF. CDR3 nucleotides: TGTGCCAGTAGTATAGGTGGGGGGAGGACTGAAGCTTTCTTT.

The rearrangement joins TRBV6-5 to TRBJ2-7, with D possibly TRBD1 on 5 matching bases. V was clipped by 2 bases and J by 3 bases, with 11 bases between them. The CDR3 consists of 14 residues. CDR1 MNHEY and CDR2 SVGAGI come from the germline V gene. The CDR3 reads CASSYEAGRYEQYF. Written as DNA, the CDR3 is TGTGCCAGCAGTTACGAGGCAGGGCGCTACGAGCAGTACTTC.

The chain has TRBV30 and TRBJ2-1, with 8 bases that match TRBD2. The CDR3 totals 14 residues. CDR1 and CDR2 (germline): GTSNPN, SVGIG (reference sequence). J was trimmed by 4 bases and V by 5 bases; bases with no gene match: 7. The CDR3 DNA sequence: TGTGCCTGGGCCTCGGGGGGGATATACAATGAGCAGTTCTTC. Its translation: CAWASGGIYNEQFF. Drawing the rest from reference TRBV30 and TRBJ2-1, the complete variable domain is SQTIHQWPATLVQPVGSPLSLECTVEGTSNPNLYWYRQAAGRGLQLLFYSVGIGQISSEVPQNLSASRPQDRQFILSSKKLLLSDSGFYLCAWASGGIYNEQFFGPGTRLTVL.

This clone was counted once. The V call is TRBV6-1, the J call TRBJ1-1; D is unclear. This CDR3 is 14 amino acids long. The V gene lost 6 bases and the J gene lost 5 bases, with 16 bases spanning the gap. Germline CDR1 is MNHNS and CDR2 is SASEGT. As DNA, the CDR3 is TGTGCCAGCAGCCCCCTAGGCTTGGGGACTGAAGCTTTCTTT. Translated: CASSPLGLGTEAFF.

The chain couples TRBV5-1 to TRBJ1-2, with D hard to call. CDR1 is SGHRS, CDR2 YFSETQ, per germline. V was pared by 0 bases and J by 3 bases, with 15 bases between. This CDR3 comprises 16 residues. The CDR3 loop reads CASSLGLGRADYGYTF. The CDR3 coding sequence is TGCGCCAGCAGCTTGGGGCTAGGACGGGCCGACTATGGCTACACCTTC.

The chain couples TRBV6-5 to TRBJ2-3, with TRBD2 matching 7 bases. CDR3 length equals 14 residues. Germline V gives CDR1 MNHEY, CDR2 SVGAGI. V dropped 10 bases and J dropped 6; count of bases not matched to a gene: 13. DNA for the CDR3: TGTGCCACCCAGCGGGACCGGGGTTTGGATACGCAGTATTTT. It specifies CATQRDRGLDTQYF.

The chain recombines TRBV23-1 with TRBJ2-7; D gene unclear. TRBV23-1 is an ORF, and what it does is uncertain. With 8 bases removed from V and 2 bases from J, the gap between germline ends came to 10 bases. The CDR3 length is 12 residues. This CDR3 reads CASDGLAYEQYF. For the CDR3, the DNA is TGCGCCAGCGATGGGCTAGCCTACGAGCAGTACTTC.

The chain joins TRBV12-5 to TRBJ2-7; tentatively, D is TRBD1 (6 bases). V dropped 5 bases and J dropped 6 bases, with 14 bases sitting between them. The CDR3 spans 13 residues. Looked up from germline, CDR1 is LGHNT and CDR2 is FRNRAP. CDR3 nucleotide sequence: TGTGCTAGTGGTCAAAGAGGGGGATCCGAGCAGTACTTC. It encodes CASGQRGGSEQYF.

The DNA for the CDR3 is TGTGCCAGCAGCTTAAACAGGGGATTCCCTGAAGCTTTCTTT. Protein: CASSLNRGFPEAFF. The V and J genes are TRBV7-9 and TRBJ1-1; TRBD1 agrees at 7 bases. The V segment lost 2 bases and the J segment 6 bases; nucleotides outside the gene matches: 6. This CDR3 comprises 14 residues. Germline lookup yields CDR1 SEHNR and CDR2 FQNEAQ (reference sequence).

The chain carries TRBV6-4 and TRBJ1-2; D remains ambiguous. CDR3 size: 15 residues. Germline CDR1 reads MRHNA; CDR2 reads SNTAGT. The V end lost 9 bases, the J end lost 5 bases, and 22 bases lay between the germline ends. CDR3 bases: TGTGCCAGACACCGCTCAAAACGGAACGCATATGGCTACACCTTC. Residues: CARHRSKRNAYGYTF.

This rearrangement joins TRBV19 to TRBJ2-7; 7 bases match TRBD1. The germline CDR1 and CDR2 sequences are LNHDA and SQIVND (reference sequence). This CDR3 is 14 amino acids long. V gave up 6 bases and J gave up 1 base; unmatched junction bases: 6. CDR3 sequence: CASRRDRTSYEQYF. CDR3 nucleotides: TGTGCCAGTAGACGGGACAGAACTTCCTACGAGCAGTACTTC.

The CDR3 DNA reads TGTGCCAGCAGCGATAGTAGGGTTGGCTACACCTTC. Translation: CASSDSRVGYTF. The chain is built from TRBV11-2 and TRBJ1-2; D unresolved. The V gene lost 5 bases and the J gene lost 7 bases, with 11 bases spanning the gap. Germline values: CDR1 SGHAT, CDR2 FQNNGV. The CDR3 has 12 amino acids.

The chain is built from TRBV5-3 and TRBJ2-7, with a tentative D call TRBD2 (7 bases). TRBV5-3 is reported as an ORF; its role is uncertain. The CDR3 has 19 amino acids. V was cut by 4 bases and J by 2 bases, with 28 bases left in between. CDR3 loop: CARSPITIRGGGLPYEQYF. The CDR3 DNA follows: TGTGCCAGAAGCCCGATAACTATTCGAGGGGGGGGGCTCCCCTACGAGCAGTACTTC.

This chain connects TRBV6-1 to TRBJ2-7; TRBD2 matches 15 bases. With V trimmed by 2 bases and J by 4 bases, 9 bases remained unmatched. The CDR3 contains 18 residues. Germline lookup yields CDR1 MNHNS and CDR2 SASEGT. The CDR3 DNA sequence: TGTGCCAGCAGTGAATTCCCCGGACTAGCGGGGGGGCCGTACGAGCAGTACTTC. Its translation is CASSEFPGLAGGPYEQYF.

The V call is TRBV4-1, the J call TRBJ1-2, with D possibly matching TRBD1 (6 bases). This CDR3 is built from 16 residues. Germline loops: CDR1 MGHRA, CDR2 YSYEKL. V gave up 0 bases and J gave up 4 bases, with 15 bases separating them. CDR3 sequence (DNA): TGCGCCAGCAGCCAAGATCAGGGGCTCCGACGCTATGGCTACACCTTC. Translated: CASSQDQGLRRYGYTF.

The chain joins TRBV2 to TRBJ2-5; 8 nucleotides agree with TRBD1. The CDR3 spans 14 residues. Per germline, CDR1 SNHLY and CDR2 FYNNEI. With V trimmed by 5 bases and J by 7 bases, 9 bases remained unmatched. CDR3 protein: CASSPRTGIGTQYF. In nucleotides, the CDR3 is TGTGCCAGCAGTCCTCGGACAGGGATAGGGACCCAGTACTTC. The whole variable domain, filled in from reference TRBV2 and TRBJ2-5, reads EPEVTQTPSHQVTQMGQEVILRCVPISNHLYFYWYRQILGQKVEFLVSFYNNEISEKSEIFDDQFSVERPDGSNFTLKIRSTKLEDSAMYFCASSPRTGIGTQYFGPGTRLLVL.

The V gene is TRBV6-1, the J gene TRBJ2-3, with D uncertain. Germline values: CDR1 MNHNS, CDR2 SASEGT. The CDR3 runs to 13 residues. The V gene lost 3 bases and the J gene lost 6 bases, with 10 bases spanning the gap. This CDR3 reads CASSDLFRDTQYF. For the CDR3, the DNA is TGTGCCAGCAGTGACCTCTTCCGGGATACGCAGTATTTT.

The chain combines TRBV16 with TRBJ1-2; no definite D call. The CDR3 runs 14 residues. V shed 4 bases and J shed 4 bases, with 13 bases lying between them. Germline values: CDR1 KGHSY, CDR2 FQNENV. CDR3 amino acids: CASSLKQGAYGYTF. The CDR3, as DNA: TGTGCCAGCAGCCTCAAACAAGGAGCCTATGGCTACACCTTC.

V usage is TRBV19 and J usage is TRBJ2-7, with D possibly TRBD1 on 6 matching bases. Germline CDR1 and CDR2: LNHDA and SQIVND (reference sequence). V dropped 5 bases and J dropped 1 base, with 12 bases sitting between them. This CDR3 comprises 14 residues. The CDR3 reads CASSVQGLSYEQYF. CDR3 coding DNA: TGTGCCAGTAGTGTACAGGGTCTATCCTACGAGCAGTACTTC.

This clone was detected once. The chain has TRBV30 and TRBJ2-5; D ambiguous. Germline lookup yields CDR1 GTSNPN and CDR2 SVGIG (reference sequence). Trimming cost V 3 bases and J 8 bases, with 10 bases left between them. This CDR3 contains 11 residues. The CDR3 loop reads CAWRGDNTQYF. Here the CDR3 DNA reads TGTGCCTGGAGGGGCGACAATACCCAGTACTTC.